The entry below describes one T cell receptor beta chain. This entry is derived from a study of T cells in Graves' hyperthyroidism and ophthalmopathy. Orbital computed tomography and thyroid ultrasound, together with serum TRAb and thyroxine and clinical symptoms, were used for diagnoses. Regions amplified from RNA transcripts were the TCR beta CDR3 regions. An initial round of RT-PCR targeting the TCR CDR3 relied on the HTBI primer set. MiXCR, run by TCRdb on the multiplex PCR reads, gives a single entry per CDR3 protein. The data hold hundreds of thousands of distinct CDR3 sequences, with 45% observed a single time. CDR1 is MNHNS and CDR2 is SASEGT in the germline V gene. Trimming cost V 4 bases and J 3 bases; bases outside gene matches: 7. The CDR3 totals 16 residues.

The clonotype comes from an adult man with Graves' disease, either hyperthyroidism or ophthalmopathy (not recorded which). The sample taken for sequencing was peripheral blood or thyroid tissue (not recorded which). The rearrangement uses TRBV6-1 and TRBJ1-5; 9 bases map to TRBD1. The CDR3 spells CASSATTGGLNQPQHF. CDR3 bases: TGTGCCAGCAGTGCCACGACAGGGGGGCTCAATCAGCCCCAGCATTTT.